The table lists the clone carrying this T cell receptor beta chain with a few counts. The CDR3 is made up of 16 amino acids. Between the trimmed V and J ends, which lost 2 bases and 0 bases, there was a span of 9 bases. Germline V gene lookup returns CDR1 SGHKS and CDR2 YYEKEE (reference sequence). There were TCR beta CDR3 regions amplified from RNA transcripts. HTBI primers drove first-round RT-PCR of the TCR CDR3. One entry per CDR3 protein results from TCRdb running MiXCR on the multiplex PCR reads. The sample lists around 690,000 distinct CDR3 sequences; 17% were seen once. This entry belongs to a study of T cells in Graves' hyperthyroidism and ophthalmopathy. Absence of ophthalmopathy progression within 18 months defined stable Graves' hyperthyroidism. Uncontrolled infection, other autoimmune disease, pregnancy or lactation excluded patients.

This clonotype originated in a man in his forties or fifties with Graves' hyperthyroidism. The chain uses TRBV5-5 and TRBJ1-6; D is possibly TRBD1 (5 bases). What was sequenced was blood. The CDR3 coding sequence is TGTGCCAGCAGCTTCGACAGCAGCTCCTATAATTCACCCCTCCACTTT. Its translation is CASSFDSSSYNSPLHF.